A single T cell receptor (beta chain) is shown here with its context. This sample was included in a study of cytomegalovirus exposure and HLA in healthy donors. Vbeta (60) and Jbeta (13) primers were used in the PCR. Method: immunoSEQ multiplex PCR; TCRdb's copy keeps in-frame clones and lacks some. Among around 160,000 clones, roughly 79% were seen once, and the ten largest hold less than 8%. Trimming stripped 5 bases from V and 10 bases from J, with 21 bases between. Germline loops: CDR1 SGHAT, CDR2 FQNNGV. The CDR3 contains 15 residues. Source material: PBMCs. This chain uses TRBV11-2 with TRBJ2-1; possible D gene TRBD2, 7 bases. The receptor's source is a middle-aged woman in good health and CMV-seropositive. The CDR3 nucleotides read TGTGCCAGCAGCCCACCCAATCGGGGGGCGCACGAGCAGTTCTTC. The encoded protein is CASSPPNRGAHEQFF.